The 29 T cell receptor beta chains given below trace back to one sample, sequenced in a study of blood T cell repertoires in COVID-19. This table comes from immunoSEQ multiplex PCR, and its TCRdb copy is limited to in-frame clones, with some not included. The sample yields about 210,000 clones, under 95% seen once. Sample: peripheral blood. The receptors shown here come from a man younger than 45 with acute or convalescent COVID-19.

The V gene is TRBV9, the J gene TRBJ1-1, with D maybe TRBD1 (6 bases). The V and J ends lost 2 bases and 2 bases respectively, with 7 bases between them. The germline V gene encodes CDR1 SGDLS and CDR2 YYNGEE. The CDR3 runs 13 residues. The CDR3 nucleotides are TGTGCCAGCAGCGTGGGACACAACACTGAAGCTTTCTTT. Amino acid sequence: CASSVGHNTEAFF.

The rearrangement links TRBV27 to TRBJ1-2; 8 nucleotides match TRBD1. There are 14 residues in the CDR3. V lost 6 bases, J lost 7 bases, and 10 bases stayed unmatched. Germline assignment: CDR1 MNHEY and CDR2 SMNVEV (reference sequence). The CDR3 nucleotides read TGTGCCAGCAGCCGATCCGACAGGGGTCGTGGCTACACCTTC. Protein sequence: CASSRSDRGRGYTF.

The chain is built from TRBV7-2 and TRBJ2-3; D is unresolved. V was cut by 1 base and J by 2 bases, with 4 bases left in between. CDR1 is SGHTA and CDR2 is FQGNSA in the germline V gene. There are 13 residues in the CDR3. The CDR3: CASSLDFTDTQYF. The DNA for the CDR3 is TGTGCCAGCAGCTTAGACTTCACAGATACGCAGTATTTT.

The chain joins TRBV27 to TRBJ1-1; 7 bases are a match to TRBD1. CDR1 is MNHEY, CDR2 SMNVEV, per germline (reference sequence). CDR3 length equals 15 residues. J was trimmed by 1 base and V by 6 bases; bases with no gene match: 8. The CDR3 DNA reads TGTGCCAGCAGATTTAAAGGGGACAGGAACACTGAAGCTTTCTTT. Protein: CASRFKGDRNTEAFF.

CDR3 in DNA: TGTGCCAGCTCACAACGGACAGGAGGCTACGAGCAGTACTTC. It is translated as CASSQRTGGYEQYF. J is TRBJ2-7 and V is TRBV18, with 7 bases lining up with TRBD1. Germline CDR1 KGHSH, CDR2 LQKENI. This CDR3 has 14 residues. After removal of 4 bases from V and 3 bases from J, the junction contained 6 bases not matched to a gene.

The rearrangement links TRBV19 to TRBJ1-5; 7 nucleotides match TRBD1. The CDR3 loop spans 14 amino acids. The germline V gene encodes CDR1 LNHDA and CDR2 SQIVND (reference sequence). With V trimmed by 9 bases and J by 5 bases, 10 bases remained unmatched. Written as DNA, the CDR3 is TGTGCCAGCGACAGGGTCGGGGGTGATCAGCCCCAGCATTTT. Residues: CASDRVGGDQPQHF.

The CDR3 here is CASRTGGGVNTGELFF. CDR3 nucleotides: TGTGCCAGCAGGACGGGGGGAGGTGTGAACACCGGGGAGCTGTTTTTT. The chain uses TRBV28 and TRBJ2-2; 7 bases are shared with TRBD2. Germline V gives CDR1 MDHEN, CDR2 SYDVKM. CDR3 length equals 16 residues. V gave up 6 bases and J gave up 1 base; unmatched junction bases: 8.

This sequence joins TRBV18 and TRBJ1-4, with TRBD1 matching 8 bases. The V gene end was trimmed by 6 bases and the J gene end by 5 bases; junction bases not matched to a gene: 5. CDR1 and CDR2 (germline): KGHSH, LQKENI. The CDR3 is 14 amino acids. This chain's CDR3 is CASSPRQGNEKLFF. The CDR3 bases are TGTGCCAGCTCTCCCCGACAGGGGAATGAAAAACTGTTTTTT.

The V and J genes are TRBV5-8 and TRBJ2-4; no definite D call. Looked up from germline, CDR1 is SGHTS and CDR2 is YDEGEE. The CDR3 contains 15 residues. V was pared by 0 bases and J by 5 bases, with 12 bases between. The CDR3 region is CASSLAWRVENIQYF. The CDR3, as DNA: TGTGCCAGCAGCTTGGCCTGGAGAGTGGAAAACATTCAGTACTTC.

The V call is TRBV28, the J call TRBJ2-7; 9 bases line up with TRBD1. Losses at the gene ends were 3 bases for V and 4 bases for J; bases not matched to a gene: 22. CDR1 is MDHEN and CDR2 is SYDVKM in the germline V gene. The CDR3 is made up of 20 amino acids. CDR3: CASSLMWDSAKQGARYEQYF. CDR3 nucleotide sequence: TGTGCCAGCAGTTTGATGTGGGACTCCGCCAAACAGGGGGCAAGGTACGAGCAGTACTTC.

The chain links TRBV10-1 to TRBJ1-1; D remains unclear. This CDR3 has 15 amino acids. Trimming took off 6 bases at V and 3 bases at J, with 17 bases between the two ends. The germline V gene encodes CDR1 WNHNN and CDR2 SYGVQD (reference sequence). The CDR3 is CASSPTEGRYTEAFF. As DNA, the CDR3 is TGCGCCAGCAGCCCGACGGAGGGCCGCTACACTGAAGCTTTCTTT.

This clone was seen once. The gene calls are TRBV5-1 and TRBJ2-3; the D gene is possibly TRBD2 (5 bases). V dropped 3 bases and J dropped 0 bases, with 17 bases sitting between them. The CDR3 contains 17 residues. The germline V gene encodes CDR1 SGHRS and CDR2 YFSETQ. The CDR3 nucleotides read TGCGCCAGCAGCTACGCCCGGCGCCGACTAAGCACAGATACGCAGTATTTT. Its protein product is CASSYARRRLSTDTQYF.

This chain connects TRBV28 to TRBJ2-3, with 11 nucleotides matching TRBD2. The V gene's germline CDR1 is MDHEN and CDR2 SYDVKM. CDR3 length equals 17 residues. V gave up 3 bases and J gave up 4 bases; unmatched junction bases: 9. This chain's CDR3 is CASSFPLLAGAPDTQYF. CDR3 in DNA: TGTGCCAGCAGTTTCCCATTACTAGCGGGGGCCCCAGATACGCAGTATTTT.

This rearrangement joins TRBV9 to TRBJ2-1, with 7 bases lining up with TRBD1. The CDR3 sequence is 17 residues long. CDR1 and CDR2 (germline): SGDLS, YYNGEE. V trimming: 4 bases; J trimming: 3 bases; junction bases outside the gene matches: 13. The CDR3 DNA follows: TGTGCCAGCAGCACCCCACTAGGGGGCGCGAACTACAATGAGCAGTTCTTC. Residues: CASSTPLGGANYNEQFF.

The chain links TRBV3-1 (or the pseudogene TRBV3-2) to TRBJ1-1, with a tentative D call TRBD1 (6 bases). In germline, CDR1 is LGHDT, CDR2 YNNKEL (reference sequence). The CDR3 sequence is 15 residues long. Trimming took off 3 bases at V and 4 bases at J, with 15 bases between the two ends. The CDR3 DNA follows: TGTGCCAGCAGCCATTATGACAGGCTGGTCACTGAAGCTTTCTTT. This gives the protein CASSHYDRLVTEAFF.

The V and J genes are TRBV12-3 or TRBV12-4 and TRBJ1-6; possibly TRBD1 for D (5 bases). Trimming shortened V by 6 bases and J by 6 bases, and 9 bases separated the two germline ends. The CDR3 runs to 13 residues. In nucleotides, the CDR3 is TGTGCCAGCAGGGGGGAGGGTAATTCACCCCTCCACTTT. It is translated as CASRGEGNSPLHF.

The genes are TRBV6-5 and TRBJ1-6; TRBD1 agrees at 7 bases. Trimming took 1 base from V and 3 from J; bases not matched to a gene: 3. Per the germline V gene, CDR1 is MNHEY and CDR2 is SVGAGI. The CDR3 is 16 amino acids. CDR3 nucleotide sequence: TGTGCCAGCAGTTACTTGGCAGGGGGCTATAATTCACCCCTCCACTTT. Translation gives CASSYLAGGYNSPLHF.

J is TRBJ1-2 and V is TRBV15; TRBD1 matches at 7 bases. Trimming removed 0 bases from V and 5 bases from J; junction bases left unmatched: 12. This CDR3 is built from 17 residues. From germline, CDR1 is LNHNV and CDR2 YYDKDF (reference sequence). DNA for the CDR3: TGTGCCACCAGCAGAGAGGAACTACAGGGGCTCCTTTATGGCTACACCTTC. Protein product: CATSREELQGLLYGYTF. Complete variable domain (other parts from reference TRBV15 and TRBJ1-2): DAMVIQNPRYQVTQFGKPVTLSCSQTLNHNVMYWYQQKSSQAPKLLFHYYDKDFNNEADTPDNFQSRRPNTSFCFLDIRSPGLGDTAMYLCATSREELQGLLYGYTFGSGTRLTVV.

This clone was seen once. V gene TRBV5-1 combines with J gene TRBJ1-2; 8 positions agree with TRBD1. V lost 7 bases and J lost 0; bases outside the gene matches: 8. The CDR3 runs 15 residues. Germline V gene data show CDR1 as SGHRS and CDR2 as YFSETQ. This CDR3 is CASSLWGQANYGYTF. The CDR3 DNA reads TGCGCCAGCTCGCTATGGGGACAGGCTAACTATGGCTACACCTTC.

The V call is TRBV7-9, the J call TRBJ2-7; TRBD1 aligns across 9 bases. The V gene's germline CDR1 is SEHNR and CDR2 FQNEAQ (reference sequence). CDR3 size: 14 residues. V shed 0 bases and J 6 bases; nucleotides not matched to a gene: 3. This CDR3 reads CASSLAGQGSEQYF. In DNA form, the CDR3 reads TGTGCCAGCAGCTTAGCGGGACAGGGATCCGAGCAGTACTTC. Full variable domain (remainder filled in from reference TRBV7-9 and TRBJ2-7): DTGVSQNPRHKITKRGQNVTFRCDPISEHNRLYWYRQTLGQGPEFLTYFQNEAQLEKSRLLSDRFSAERPKGSFSTLEIQRTEQGDSAMYLCASSLAGQGSEQYFGPGTRLTVT.

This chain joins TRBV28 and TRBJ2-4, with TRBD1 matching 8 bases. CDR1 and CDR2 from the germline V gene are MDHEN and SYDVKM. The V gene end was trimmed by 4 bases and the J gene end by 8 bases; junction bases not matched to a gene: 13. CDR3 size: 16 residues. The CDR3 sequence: CASSSPPGQVRDIQYF. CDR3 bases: TGTGCCAGCAGTTCTCCTCCGGGACAGGTGAGGGACATTCAGTACTTC.

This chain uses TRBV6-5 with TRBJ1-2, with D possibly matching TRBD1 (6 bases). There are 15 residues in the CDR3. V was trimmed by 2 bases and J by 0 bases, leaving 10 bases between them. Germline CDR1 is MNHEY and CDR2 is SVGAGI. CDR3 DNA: TGTGCCAGCAGTTACGCATCAGGGGCTAACTATGGCTACACCTTC. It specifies CASSYASGANYGYTF.

CDR3 region: CASSPRSSRCDTEAFF. CDR3 in DNA: TGTGCCAGCAGCCCCAGAAGTAGCCGATGCGACACTGAAGCTTTCTTT. This rearrangement joins TRBV11-3 to TRBJ1-1; no clear D gene. V was clipped by 5 bases and J by 3 bases, with 19 bases between them. The CDR3 loop spans 16 amino acids. Per germline, CDR1 SGHNT and CDR2 YENEEA.

The CDR3 spells CSAAGTGNEQYF. The CDR3 DNA is TGCAGCGCAGCCGGGACAGGGAACGAGCAGTACTTC. This chain connects TRBV29-1 to TRBJ2-7; 9 bases line up with TRBD1. V gave up 7 bases and J gave up 5 bases; unmatched junction bases: 6. Germline loops: CDR1 SQVTM, CDR2 ANQGSEA. The CDR3 runs 12 residues.

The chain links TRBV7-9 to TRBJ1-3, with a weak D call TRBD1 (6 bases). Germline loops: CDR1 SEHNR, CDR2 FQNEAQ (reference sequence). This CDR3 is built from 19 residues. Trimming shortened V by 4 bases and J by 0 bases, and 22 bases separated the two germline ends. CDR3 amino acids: CASSSTLGGGRNSGNTIYF. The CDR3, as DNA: TGTGCCAGCAGCTCCACCCTTGGCGGGGGGCGAAACTCTGGAAACACCATATATTTT.

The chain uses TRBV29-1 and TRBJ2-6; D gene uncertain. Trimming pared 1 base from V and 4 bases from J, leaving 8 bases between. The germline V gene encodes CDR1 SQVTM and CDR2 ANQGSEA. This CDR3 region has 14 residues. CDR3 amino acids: CSVEAIPGANVLTF. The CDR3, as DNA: TGCAGCGTTGAAGCTATCCCGGGGGCCAACGTCCTGACTTTC.

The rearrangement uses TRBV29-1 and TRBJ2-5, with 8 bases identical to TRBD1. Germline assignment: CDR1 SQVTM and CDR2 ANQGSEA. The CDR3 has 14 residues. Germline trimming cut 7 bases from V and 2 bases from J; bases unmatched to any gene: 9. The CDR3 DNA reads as TGCAGCGCCGCCGGACAGGGTACACAAGAGACCCAGTACTTC. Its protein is CSAAGQGTQETQYF.

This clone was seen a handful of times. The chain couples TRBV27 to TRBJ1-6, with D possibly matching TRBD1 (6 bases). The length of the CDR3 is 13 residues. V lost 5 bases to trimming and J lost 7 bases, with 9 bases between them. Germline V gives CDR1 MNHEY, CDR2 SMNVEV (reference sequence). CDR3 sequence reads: CASSPTGNSPLHF. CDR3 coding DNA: TGTGCCAGCAGTCCCACAGGGAATTCACCCCTCCACTTT.

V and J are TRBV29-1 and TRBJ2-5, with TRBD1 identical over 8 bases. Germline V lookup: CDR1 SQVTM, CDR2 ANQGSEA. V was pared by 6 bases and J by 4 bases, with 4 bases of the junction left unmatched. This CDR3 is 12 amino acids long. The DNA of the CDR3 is TGCAGCGTATACAGGGGGAGAGAGACCCAGTACTTC. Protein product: CSVYRGRETQYF.